This T cell receptor (beta chain) stems from a study of T cells in localized non-small cell lung cancer. As regards this clone: Its antigen is currently unknown.

Germline V gene sequence: CDR1 SQVTM, CDR2 ANQGSEA. This CDR3 has 12 amino acids. V lost 2 bases and J 4 bases, leaving 9 bases between the germline ends. The table came from immunoSEQ multiplex PCR; TCRdb's copy has only in-frame clones and leaves some out. Found here are thousands of clones, 30% to 45% of them singletons; the top ten hold 7.5% to 10%. Samples of adjacent lung lacking atypia were obtained no closer than 2 cm to the tumor margin. Regarding the study as a whole: As only one tumor region underwent sequencing, heterogeneity remains possible. Turning up in adjacent lung were a median approximately 60 of the top 100 tumor clones.

The receptor was isolated from a female donor older than 55 with stage I squamous cell lung carcinoma. Material: normal lung tissue next to the tumor, obtained before any cancer treatment. The chain couples TRBV29-1 to TRBJ2-7; possibly TRBD1 for D (6 bases). The CDR3 loop is CSVERDTYEQYF. For the CDR3, the DNA is TGCAGCGTTGAAAGGGACACTTACGAGCAGTACTTC.